This T cell receptor beta chain originates from a study of cytomegalovirus exposure and HLA in healthy donors. V was clipped by 3 bases and J by 2 bases; unmatched bases: 1. The CDR3 covers 14 residues. The V gene's germline CDR1 is KGHSH and CDR2 LQKENI. It was with 60 Vbeta and 13 Jbeta primers that the PCR ran. Method: immunoSEQ multiplex PCR; TCRdb's copy keeps in-frame clones and lacks some. The data contain about 83,000 clones, about 77% of them singletons. The sequence derives from a man in his sixties in good health and CMV-seronegative. The V call is TRBV18, the J call TRBJ2-5; 9 positions match TRBD1. The sequenced sample was PBMCs. As DNA, the CDR3 is TGTGCCAGCTCACCGGGACAGGGACAAGAGACCCAGTACTTC. Translating it yields CASSPGQGQETQYF. Using reference TRBV18 and TRBJ2-5 for the parts outside the CDR3, the full variable domain is NAGVMQNPRHLVRRRGQEARLRCSPMKGHSHVYWYRQLPEEGLKFMVYLQKENIIDESGMPKERFSAEFPKEGPSILRIQQVVRGDSAAYFCASSPGQGQETQYFGPGTRLLVL.